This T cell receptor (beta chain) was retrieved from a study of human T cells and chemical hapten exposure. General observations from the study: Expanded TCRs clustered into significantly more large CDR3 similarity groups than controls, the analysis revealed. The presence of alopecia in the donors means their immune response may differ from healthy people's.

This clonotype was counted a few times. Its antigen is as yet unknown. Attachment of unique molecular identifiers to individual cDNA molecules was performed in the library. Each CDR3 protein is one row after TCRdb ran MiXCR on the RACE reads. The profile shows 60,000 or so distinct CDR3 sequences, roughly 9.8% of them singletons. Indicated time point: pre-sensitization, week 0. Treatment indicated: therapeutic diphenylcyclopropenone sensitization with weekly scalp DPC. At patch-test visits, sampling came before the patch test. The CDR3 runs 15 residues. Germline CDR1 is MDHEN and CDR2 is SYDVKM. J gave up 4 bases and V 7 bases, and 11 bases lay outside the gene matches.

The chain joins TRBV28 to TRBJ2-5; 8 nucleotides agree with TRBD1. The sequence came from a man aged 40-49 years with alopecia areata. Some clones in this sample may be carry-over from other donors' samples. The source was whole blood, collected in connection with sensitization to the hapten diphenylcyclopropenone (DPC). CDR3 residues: CASTGTGHNRETQYF. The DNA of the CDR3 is TGTGCCAGCACAGGGACAGGCCACAATCGAGAGACCCAGTACTTC.